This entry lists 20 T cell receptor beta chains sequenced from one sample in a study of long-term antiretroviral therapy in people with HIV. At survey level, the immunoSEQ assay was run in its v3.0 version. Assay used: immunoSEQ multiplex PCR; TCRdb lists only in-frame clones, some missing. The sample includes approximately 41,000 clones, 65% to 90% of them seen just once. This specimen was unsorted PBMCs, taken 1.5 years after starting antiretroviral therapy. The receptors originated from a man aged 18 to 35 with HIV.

DNA for the CDR3: TGTGCCAGCAGTCGGGACCAAATCGTTTACTTC. Translation gives CASSRDQIVYF. The chain recombines TRBV7-9 with TRBJ2-7; D possibly matches TRBD1 or TRBD2 (5 bases each). This CDR3 has 11 amino acids. Germline values: CDR1 SEHNR, CDR2 FQNEAQ (reference sequence). V was pared by 6 bases and J by 13 bases, with 16 bases between.

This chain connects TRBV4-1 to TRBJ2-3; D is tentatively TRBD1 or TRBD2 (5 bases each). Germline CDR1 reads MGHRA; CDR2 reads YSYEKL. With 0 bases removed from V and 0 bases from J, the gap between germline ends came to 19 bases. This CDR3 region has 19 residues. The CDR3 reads CASSQDLLGTTSSTDTQYF. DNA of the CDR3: TGCGCCAGCAGCCAAGATCTATTGGGGACGACCTCTAGCACAGATACGCAGTATTTT.

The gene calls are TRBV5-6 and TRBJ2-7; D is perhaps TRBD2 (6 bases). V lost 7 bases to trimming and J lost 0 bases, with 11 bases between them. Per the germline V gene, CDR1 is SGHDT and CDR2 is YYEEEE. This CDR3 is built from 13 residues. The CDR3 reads CASGPGGSYEQYF. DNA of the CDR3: TGTGCCAGCGGACCCGGGGGCTCCTACGAGCAGTACTTC.

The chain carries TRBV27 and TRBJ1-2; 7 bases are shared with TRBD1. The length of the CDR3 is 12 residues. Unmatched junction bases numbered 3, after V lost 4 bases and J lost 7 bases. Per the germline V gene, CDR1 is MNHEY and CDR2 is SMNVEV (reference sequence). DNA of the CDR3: TGTGCCAGCAGTTCTCACAGGGGTGGCTACACCTTC. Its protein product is CASSSHRGGYTF.

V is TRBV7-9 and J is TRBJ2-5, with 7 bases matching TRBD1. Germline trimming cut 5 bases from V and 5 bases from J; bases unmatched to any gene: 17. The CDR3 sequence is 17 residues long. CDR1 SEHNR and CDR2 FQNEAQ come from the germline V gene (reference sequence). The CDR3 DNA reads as TGTGCCAGCAGCCCCGGACAGGTTTGGGAGAGGTTGGAGACCCAGTACTTC. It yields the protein CASSPGQVWERLETQYF.

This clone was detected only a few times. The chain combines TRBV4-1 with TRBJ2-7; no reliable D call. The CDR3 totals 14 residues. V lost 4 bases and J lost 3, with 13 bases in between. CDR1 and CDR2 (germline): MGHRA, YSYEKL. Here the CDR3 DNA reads TGCGCCAGCAGCCGACAAAAGGACGGCTACGAGCAGTACTTC. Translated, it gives CASSRQKDGYEQYF.

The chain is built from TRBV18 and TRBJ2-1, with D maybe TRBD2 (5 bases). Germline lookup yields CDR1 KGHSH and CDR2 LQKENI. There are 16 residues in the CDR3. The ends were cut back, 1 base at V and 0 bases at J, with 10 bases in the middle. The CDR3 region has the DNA TGTGCCAGCTCACCACGCAGCGGCAGCTCCTACAATGAGCAGTTCTTC. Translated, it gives CASSPRSGSSYNEQFF.

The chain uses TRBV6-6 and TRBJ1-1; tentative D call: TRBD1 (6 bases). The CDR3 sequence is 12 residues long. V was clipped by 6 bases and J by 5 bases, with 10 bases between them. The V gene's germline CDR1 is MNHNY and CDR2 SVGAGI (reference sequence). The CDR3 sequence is CASREGGTEAFF. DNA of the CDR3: TGTGCCAGCAGGGAAGGGGGAACTGAAGCTTTCTTT.

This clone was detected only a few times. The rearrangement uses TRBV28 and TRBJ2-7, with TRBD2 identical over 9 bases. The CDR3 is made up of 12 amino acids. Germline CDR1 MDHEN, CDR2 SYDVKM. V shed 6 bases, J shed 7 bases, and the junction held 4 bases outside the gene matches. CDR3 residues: CASRALAGEQYF. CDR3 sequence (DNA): TGTGCCAGCAGAGCTCTAGCGGGAGAGCAGTACTTC.

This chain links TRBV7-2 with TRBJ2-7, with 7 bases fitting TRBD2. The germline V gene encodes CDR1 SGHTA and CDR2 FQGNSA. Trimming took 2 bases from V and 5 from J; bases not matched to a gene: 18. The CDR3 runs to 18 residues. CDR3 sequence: CASSLYSPFQAGADEQYF. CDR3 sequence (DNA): TGTGCCAGCAGCTTATATTCCCCCTTCCAGGCGGGAGCGGACGAGCAGTACTTC.

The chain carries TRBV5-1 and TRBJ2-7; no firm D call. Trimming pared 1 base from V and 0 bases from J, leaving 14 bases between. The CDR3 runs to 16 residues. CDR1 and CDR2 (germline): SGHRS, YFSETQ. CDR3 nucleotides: TGCGCCAGCAGCTTGATGCAGCGCACTGCCTCCTACGAGCAGTACTTC. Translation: CASSLMQRTASYEQYF.

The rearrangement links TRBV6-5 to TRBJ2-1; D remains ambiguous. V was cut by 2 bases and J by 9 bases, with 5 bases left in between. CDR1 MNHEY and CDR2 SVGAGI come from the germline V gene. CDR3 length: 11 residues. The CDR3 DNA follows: TGTGCCAGCAGTTACCGCGCTGAGCAGTTCTTC. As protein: CASSYRAEQFF.

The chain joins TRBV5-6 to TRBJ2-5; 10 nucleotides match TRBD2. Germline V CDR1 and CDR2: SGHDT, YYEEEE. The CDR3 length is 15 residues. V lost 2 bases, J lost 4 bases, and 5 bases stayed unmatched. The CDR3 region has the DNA TGTGCCAGCAGCTTAAGCGGGAGGGCCGGAGAGACCCAGTACTTC. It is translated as CASSLSGRAGETQYF.

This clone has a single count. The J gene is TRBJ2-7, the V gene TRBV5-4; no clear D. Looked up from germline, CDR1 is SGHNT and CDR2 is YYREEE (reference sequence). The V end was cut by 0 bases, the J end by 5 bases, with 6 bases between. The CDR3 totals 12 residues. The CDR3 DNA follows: TGTGCCAGCAGCTTGGGAGTCGACGAGCAGTACTTC. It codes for CASSLGVDEQYF. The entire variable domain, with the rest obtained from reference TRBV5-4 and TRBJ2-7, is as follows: ETGVTQSPTHLIKTRGQQVTLRCSSQSGHNTVSWYQQALGQGPQFIFQYYREEENGRGNFPPRFSGLQFPNYSSELNVNALELDDSALYLCASSLGVDEQYFGPGTRLTVT.

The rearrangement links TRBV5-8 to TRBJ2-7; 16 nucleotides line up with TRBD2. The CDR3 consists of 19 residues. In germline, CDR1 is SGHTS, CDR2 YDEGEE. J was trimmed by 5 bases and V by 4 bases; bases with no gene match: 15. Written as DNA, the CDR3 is TGTGCCAGCAGCCGCGGGACTAGCGGGAGGGCCTTAGTATCCCACGAGCAGTACTTC. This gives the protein CASSRGTSGRALVSHEQYF.

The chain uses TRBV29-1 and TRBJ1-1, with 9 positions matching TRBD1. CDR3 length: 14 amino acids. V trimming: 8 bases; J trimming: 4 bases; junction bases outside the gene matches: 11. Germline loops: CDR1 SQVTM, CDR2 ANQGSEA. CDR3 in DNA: TGCAGCATAGGACAGGGGTTGAGAGTCACTGAAGCTTTCTTT. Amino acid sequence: CSIGQGLRVTEAFF.

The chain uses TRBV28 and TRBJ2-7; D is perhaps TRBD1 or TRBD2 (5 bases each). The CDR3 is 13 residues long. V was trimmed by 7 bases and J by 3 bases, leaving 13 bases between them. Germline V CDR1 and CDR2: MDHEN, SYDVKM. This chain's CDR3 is CASKLAGSYEQYF. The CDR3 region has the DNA TGTGCCAGCAAGCTGGCAGGGAGCTACGAGCAGTACTTC.

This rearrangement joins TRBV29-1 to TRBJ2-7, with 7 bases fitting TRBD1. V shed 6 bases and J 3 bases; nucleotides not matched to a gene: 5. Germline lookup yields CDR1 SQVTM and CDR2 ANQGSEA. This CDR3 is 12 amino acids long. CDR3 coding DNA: TGCAGCGTGATACGGGACAGCTACGAGCAGTACTTC. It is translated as CSVIRDSYEQYF.

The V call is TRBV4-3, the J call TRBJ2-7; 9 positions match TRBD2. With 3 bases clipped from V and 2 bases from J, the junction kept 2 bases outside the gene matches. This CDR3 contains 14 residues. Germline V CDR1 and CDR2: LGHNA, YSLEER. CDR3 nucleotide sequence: TGCGCCAGCAGCCAGACTAGCGGTACCTACGAGCAGTACTTC. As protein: CASSQTSGTYEQYF.

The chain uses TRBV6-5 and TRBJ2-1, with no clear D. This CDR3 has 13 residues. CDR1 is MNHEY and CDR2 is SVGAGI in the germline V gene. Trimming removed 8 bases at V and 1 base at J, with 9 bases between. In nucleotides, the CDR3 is TGTGCCAGCCTCGGCAGTTCCTACAATGAGCAGTTCTTC. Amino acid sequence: CASLGSSYNEQFF.